This TCR beta chain was identified in a study of CD8+CD57+ T cells in acquired aplastic anemia (dated by TCRdb to 2017 to 2018). The study in broad terms: DNA extracted from sorted CD4+ and CD8+ cells had a mean of around 3 ug, with a range of roughly 0.17 to 27.4 ug. CD8+CD57+ expansion was defined as a frequency above the mean frequency observed in healthy subjects. On the study overall, not on this receptor specifically: No significant difference in CD8+ Simpson's diversity was found between patients and healthy controls (P=0.060). Roughly 29 CD8+ CDR3 sequences were shared between patients and controls but appeared highly expressed in patients and within their immunodominant clones.

TCR beta VDJ combination and CDR3 sequence profiling used genomic DNA as the template. An Illumina HiSeq 2000 was the platform used for TCR repertoire sequencing. The study's own analysis went as follows. Repertoire assessment relied on Simpson's diversity index, CDR3 size and DJ length profiles, and TRBV/TRBJ rearrangement plots. Whichever DNA sequence was most abundant in the deep sequencing data was defined as the immunodominant clone. CDR3 amino acid sequences were checked for sharing across subjects and were also compared against the VDJdb database and published repertoires. Using fastp trimming at Q25 and MiXCR clonotype assembly, TCRdb reanalyzed the public sequencing data and kept in-frame beta chains. Entries are consolidated by CDR3 protein sequence, retaining the most common genes and DNA. The V and J calls reflect TCRdb's pipeline rather than the authors' work. A total of about 240,000 distinct CDR3 sequences appear in this sample, more than 45% of them only once. Together, the top ten hold 7% to 9.5% of the sample.

Patients chosen for sequencing had shown expansion of CD8+CD57+ cells by flow cytometry. Every patient had a diagnosis of severe acquired aplastic anemia based on International Study of Aplastic Anemia and Agranulocytosis and Camitta criteria. No therapy had been received by the patients at the time of blood sampling. In the study, sorted CD4+ and CD8+ blood T cells from patients with severe aplastic anemia and from healthy subjects underwent deep sequencing of TCR repertoires. In the USA, patient enrollment took place under clinicaltrials.gov protocols 00001620, 01623167, 00001397, 00071045, 00081523 and 00961064. Ficoll-Paque density gradient centrifugation was used to isolate peripheral blood mononuclear cells. CD4+ and CD8+ T cells were sorted by FACS or magnetic beads before DNA extraction. Relative to germline, V is 7 bases shorter and J is 8 bases shorter, with 26 bases between their ends. The cysteine opens and the phenylalanine closes a CDR3 of 17 amino acids. Of the read, only the CDR3 DNA is kept; its 51 bases are in frame from base 1.

On this clonotype: Its specific antigen is unknown. Qualities for individual bases were not recorded, and no much larger clone is one base off.

This sequence was found in a human donor with aplastic anemia. The sample consisted of sorted CD4+, CD8+, or CD8+CD57+ T cells (not recorded which) from PBMCs. This chain joins TRBV12-3 or TRBV12-4 to TRBJ1-4, with a weak D call of TRBD1 (5 bases match). The CDR3 in this case is CASTSDRYEQGWEKLFF. DNA sequence: TGTGCCAGCACTTCCGACCGCTACGAGCAGGGATGGGAAAAACTGTTTTTT.